The 21 T cell receptor beta chains below were found in one sample sequenced in a study of cytomegalovirus exposure and HLA in healthy donors. With 60 Vbeta and 13 Jbeta primers, the PCR was carried out. Method: immunoSEQ multiplex PCR; TCRdb's copy keeps in-frame clones and lacks some. The repertoire holds approximately 220,000 clones, with roughly 88% as singletons. Sequenced material: PBMCs. The receptors originated from a boy aged 2 to 9 in good health and CMV-seronegative.

The V call is TRBV5-6, the J call TRBJ2-5; D might be TRBD1 (6 bases). The CDR3 spans 13 residues. The V end lost 2 bases, the J end lost 2 bases, and 7 bases lay between the germline ends. Germline values: CDR1 SGHDT, CDR2 YYEEEE. The CDR3 protein is CASSLGQQETQYF. The CDR3, as DNA: TGTGCCAGCAGCTTAGGACAGCAAGAGACCCAGTACTTC.

This chain connects TRBV5-1 to TRBJ2-5; 10 positions match TRBD1. There are 15 residues in the CDR3. The V gene end was trimmed by 4 bases and the J gene end by 4 bases; junction bases not matched to a gene: 7. Germline CDR1 and CDR2: SGHRS and YFSETQ. The CDR3 spells CASSPRQGAGETQYF. CDR3 sequence (DNA): TGCGCCAGCAGCCCAAGACAGGGGGCTGGAGAGACCCAGTACTTC.

The CDR3: CASSLEGQGLHEQYF. The CDR3 coding sequence is TGTGCCAGCAGCTTGGAGGGACAGGGTCTCCACGAGCAGTACTTC. The chain uses TRBV5-5 and TRBJ2-7; 9 bases agree with TRBD1. With 0 bases clipped from V and 5 bases from J, the junction kept 6 bases outside the gene matches. Germline CDR1 SGHKS, CDR2 YYEKEE (reference sequence). CDR3 length equals 15 residues.

For the CDR3, the DNA is TGTGCCAGCAGCTTAGACCGCAGGGATGAGCAGTTCTTC. Protein product: CASSLDRRDEQFF. The V call is TRBV13, the J call TRBJ2-1, with D possibly TRBD1 on 5 matching bases. This CDR3 comprises 13 residues. V lost 1 base to trimming and J lost 8 bases, with 9 bases between them. Germline CDR1 is PRHDT and CDR2 is FYEKMQ (reference sequence).

The CDR3 region has the DNA TGTGCCACCAGCAGAACCACAGGGGGGACCGGGGAGCTGTTTTTT. This translates into CATSRTTGGTGELFF. V gene TRBV15 combines with J gene TRBJ2-2; 8 bases match TRBD1. Looked up from germline, CDR1 is LNHNV and CDR2 is YYDKDF (reference sequence). There are 15 residues in the CDR3. The trim removed 2 bases at V and 5 bases at J, leaving 4 bases unmatched.

The chain links TRBV18 to TRBJ1-1; 7 positions match TRBD1. Germline CDR1 is KGHSH and CDR2 is LQKENI. This CDR3 has 13 amino acids. J was trimmed by 4 bases and V by 4 bases; bases with no gene match: 3. The CDR3 region is CASSLAGGTEAFF. For the CDR3, the DNA is TGTGCCAGCTCACTGGCAGGGGGCACTGAAGCTTTCTTT.

The chain employs TRBV2 and TRBJ1-2; TRBD1 is a possible D gene (5 bases). Trimming removed 1 base at V and 0 bases at J, with 9 bases between. In germline, CDR1 is SNHLY, CDR2 FYNNEI. This CDR3 comprises 15 residues. The DNA for the CDR3 is TGTGCCAGCAGTGAAGAGGCCAGGGCTAACTATGGCTACACCTTC. It specifies CASSEEARANYGYTF.

This chain links TRBV5-1 with TRBJ2-7; 8 bases align to TRBD1. V trimming: 0 bases; J trimming: 3 bases; junction bases outside the gene matches: 20. The length of the CDR3 is 20 residues. CDR1 and CDR2 from the germline V gene are SGHRS and YFSETQ. CDR3 DNA: TGCGCCAGCAGCTTGGGTCCCGGGACAGGCCGTTGGGCAGACTTCTACGAGCAGTACTTC. Protein: CASSLGPGTGRWADFYEQYF.

J is TRBJ2-1 and V is TRBV5-6; weak D call: TRBD1 (6 bases). V lost 4 bases, J lost 2 bases, and 7 bases lay in between. Germline V gene data show CDR1 as SGHDT and CDR2 as YYEEEE. The CDR3 runs to 13 residues. The CDR3 region has the DNA TGTGCCAGCAGCCGGGACACCTACAATGAGCAGTTCTTC. This sequence encodes CASSRDTYNEQFF.

For this clone: The sample has other DNA sequences that encode this CDR3 too. The chain carries TRBV6-5 and TRBJ2-7; 9 bases match TRBD1. Per germline, CDR1 MNHEY and CDR2 SVGAGI. V lost 6 bases to trimming and J lost 2 bases; unmatched junction nucleotides: 5. CDR3 length: 14 residues. CDR3 protein: CASRRGQGTYEQYF. The DNA for the CDR3 is TGTGCCAGCAGGAGGGGACAGGGAACCTACGAGCAGTACTTC.

The chain has TRBV5-4 and TRBJ2-2; weak D call: TRBD1 (5 bases). CDR1 and CDR2 from the germline V gene are SGHNT and YYREEE (reference sequence). This CDR3 is 15 amino acids long. The ends were cut back, 6 bases at V and 5 bases at J, with 17 bases in the middle. CDR3 nucleotide sequence: TGTGCCAGCACCCTTGGGGCTAGTGGTACCGGGGAGCTGTTTTTT. As protein: CASTLGASGTGELFF.

The gene calls are TRBV6-1 and TRBJ2-1; 7 bases fit TRBD2. Per the germline V gene, CDR1 is MNHNS and CDR2 is SASEGT. The CDR3 extends over 17 amino acids. V lost 4 bases, J lost 9 bases, and 18 bases stayed unmatched. In DNA, the CDR3 is TGTGCCAGCAGTGGGCAGCCGGGACTACCCCCATTCGCTGAGCAGTTCTTC. Encoded protein: CASSGQPGLPPFAEQFF.

The chain employs TRBV2 and TRBJ1-4; D is perhaps TRBD1 (5 bases). Germline CDR1 and CDR2: SNHLY and FYNNEI. This CDR3 region has 15 residues. Trimming stripped 6 bases from V and 7 bases from J, with 18 bases between. The CDR3 DNA is TGTGCCAGCAGGAACCAGGGCTATCGAAGTGAAAAACTGTTTTTT. Residues: CASRNQGYRSEKLFF. Full variable domain (remainder filled in from reference TRBV2 and TRBJ1-4): EPEVTQTPSHQVTQMGQEVILRCVPISNHLYFYWYRQILGQKVEFLVSFYNNEISEKSEIFDDQFSVERPDGSNFTLKIRSTKLEDSAMYFCASRNQGYRSEKLFFGSGTQLSVL.

This sequence joins TRBV6-6 and TRBJ2-7, with a tentative D call TRBD1 (6 bases). Per the germline V gene, CDR1 is MNHNY and CDR2 is SVGAGI (reference sequence). The CDR3 contains 10 residues. V was cut by 7 bases and J by 7 bases, with 8 bases left in between. The CDR3, as DNA: TGTGCCAGCATGGGGGCAGAGCAGTACTTC. It is translated as CASMGAEQYF.

This chain joins TRBV5-1 and TRBJ2-5, with 13 bases aligning to TRBD2. The CDR3 contains 16 residues. Per the germline V gene, CDR1 is SGHRS and CDR2 is YFSETQ. V dropped 3 bases and J dropped 5; count of bases not matched to a gene: 7. CDR3 protein: CASSSGTSGKEETQYF. DNA of the CDR3: TGCGCCAGCAGCTCGGGGACTAGCGGGAAGGAGGAGACCCAGTACTTC.

The genes are TRBV5-1 and TRBJ1-2; 10 positions agree with TRBD1. J was trimmed by 2 bases and V by 4 bases; bases with no gene match: 5. The CDR3 runs 15 residues. Germline V gives CDR1 SGHRS, CDR2 YFSETQ. CDR3 nucleotide sequence: TGCGCCAGCAGCCGCGGACAGGGGGTCAACTATGGCTACACCTTC. Encoded protein: CASSRGQGVNYGYTF. Based on the CDR3 plus reference TRBV5-1 and TRBJ1-2, the full variable domain is KAGVTQTPRYLIKTRGQQVTLSCSPISGHRSVSWYQQTPGQGLQFLFEYFSETQRNKGNFPGRFSGRQFSNSRSEMNVSTLELGDSALYLCASSRGQGVNYGYTFGSGTRLTVV.

The chain has TRBV11-2 and TRBJ1-2; no reliable D call. The germline gives CDR1 SGHAT, CDR2 FQNNGV. Trimming shortened V by 0 bases and J by 8 bases, and 10 bases separated the two germline ends. The CDR3 totals 13 residues. CDR3 loop: CASSLDGRGGYTF. Here the CDR3 DNA reads TGTGCCAGCAGCTTAGATGGTAGAGGGGGCTACACCTTC.

The V gene is TRBV6-1, the J gene TRBJ1-1, with TRBD1 as a possible D gene (5 bases). V was clipped by 1 base and J by 0 bases, with 18 bases between them. Germline assignment: CDR1 MNHNS and CDR2 SASEGT. This CDR3 has 18 amino acids. CDR3 in amino acids: CASSEVLGTWVMNTEAFF. The DNA of the CDR3 is TGTGCCAGCAGTGAAGTTTTAGGGACTTGGGTGATGAACACTGAAGCTTTCTTT.

A word on this clone: At one end, the junction sequence differs from germline, possibly due to a read error. The rearrangement links TRBV27 to TRBJ1-1; 7 bases are a match to TRBD1. From germline, CDR1 is MNHEY and CDR2 SMNVEV (reference sequence). The CDR3 spans 14 residues. The CDR3 reads CASNRQGPNTEAFF. CDR3 DNA sequence: TGTGCCAGCAATAGACAGGGCCCTAACACTGAGGCTTTCTTT.

As concerns this clone: The same CDR3 also results from other DNA sequences found in this sample. The V gene is TRBV27, the J gene TRBJ2-7, with 7 bases matching TRBD1. Looked up from germline, CDR1 is MNHEY and CDR2 is SMNVEV (reference sequence). V shed 5 bases and J 6 bases; nucleotides not matched to a gene: 4. The CDR3 runs to 12 residues. This chain's CDR3 is CASSPTGSEQYF. The DNA for the CDR3 is TGTGCCAGCAGTCCGACAGGGAGCGAGCAGTACTTC.

J is TRBJ2-5 and V is TRBV27; D might be TRBD1 (5 bases). The CDR3 sequence is 13 residues long. The germline V gene has CDR1 MNHEY and CDR2 SMNVEV (reference sequence). V was shortened by 3 bases and J by 5 bases, with 10 bases between the two germline ends. CDR3 in amino acids: CASSLLGRETQYF. The CDR3 DNA is TGTGCCAGCAGTTTGTTGGGGCGCGAGACCCAGTACTTC.